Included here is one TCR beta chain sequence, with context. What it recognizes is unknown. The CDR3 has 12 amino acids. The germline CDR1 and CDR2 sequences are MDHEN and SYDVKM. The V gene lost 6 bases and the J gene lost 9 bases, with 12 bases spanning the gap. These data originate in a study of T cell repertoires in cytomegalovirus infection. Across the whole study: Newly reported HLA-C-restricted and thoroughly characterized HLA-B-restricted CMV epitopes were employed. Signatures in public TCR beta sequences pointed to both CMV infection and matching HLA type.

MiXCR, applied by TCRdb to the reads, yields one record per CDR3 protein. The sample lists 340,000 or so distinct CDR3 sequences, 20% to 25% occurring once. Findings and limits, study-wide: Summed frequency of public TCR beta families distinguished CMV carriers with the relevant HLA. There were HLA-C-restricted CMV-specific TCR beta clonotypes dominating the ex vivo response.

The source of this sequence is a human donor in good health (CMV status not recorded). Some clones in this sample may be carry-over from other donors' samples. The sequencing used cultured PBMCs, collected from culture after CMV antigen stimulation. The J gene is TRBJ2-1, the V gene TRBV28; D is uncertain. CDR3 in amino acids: CASRQIPGEQFF. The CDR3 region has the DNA TGTGCCAGCAGACAAATCCCGGGTGAGCAGTTCTTC.